The following is a TCR beta chain sequence with its context. The antigen it binds to is not known. Base qualities are not recorded, but no much larger clone differs from it by a single base. This sample was included in a study of beta chain features in type 1 diabetes (dated by TCRdb to between 2017 and 2018). About the investigation overall: No differences in mean age, gender distribution, total cell number or subset yield were found between patients and healthy donors. Across all samples, 90 million to 130 million sorted cells were examined, and cell number per subset correlated strongly with RNA yield. The study compared TCRB repertoires of sorted circulating CD4+ T cell subsets between recently diagnosed type 1 diabetes patients and matched healthy donors. Whereas all 30 or so donors provided naive and central memory subsets, regulatory and stem cell-like memory subsets were isolated from just 8 patients and roughly eight healthy donors. The study at large found these results: A moderate but significant shortening of TCRB CDR3 length was observed in type 1 diabetes patients in all four CD4+ subsets. HLA sub-analyses involved small numbers of individuals, so any influence of HLA type on TCRB rearrangement remained unresolved. Shorter templates might be favored by PCR, yet because patient and control samples were amplified and corrected together, any such skew would affect both groups equally. At VDJ recombination sites, patients with type 1 diabetes made fewer insertions and deleted more nucleotides, a pattern implying thymic rearrangement abnormalities. Naive, central memory and regulatory TCRB repertoires appeared more similar among patients than among healthy donors. Because cDNA rather than genomic DNA was sequenced, highly expressing activated cells could have been over-represented, although no difference in activation and CD3 levels was found between groups.

From cysteine to phenylalanine, the CDR3 is 15 amino acids long. The only DNA kept is the CDR3, 45 bases in frame from the first base. The germline V gene (reference sequence) provides CDR1 GTSNPN and CDR2 SVGIG. Cut back by 4 bases and 6 bases, the V and J ends lie 21 bases apart. The entire amount of isolated RNA was reverse transcribed using the High Capacity cDNA Reverse Transcription Kit, so the sequenced TCRB transcripts were expressed ones. Deep immunoSEQ sequencing was performed on naive, central memory and regulatory T cell samples, with an average of roughly 3.6 million total reads per sample. Sorted cells were lysed in RLT buffer and RNA was extracted with DNase-treated RNeasy Micro or Mini kits, depending on cell number. Each cell subset was processed separately to prevent cross-contamination, with patient and healthy donor samples processed together. The immunoSEQ multiplex PCR was used to amplify TCRB sequences from cDNA, generating 87-bp fragments that spanned the CDR3 region. Amplicons were sequenced on the Illumina HiSeq platform. Processing in the source paper ran as follows. PCR bias was computationally corrected using synthetic template baselines, reads within Hamming distance 2 were collapsed, and singletons that could not be merged were discarded. Reads were aligned against IMGT so that V, D and J genes, CDR3 length and insertions or deletions at six rearrangement sites could be assigned. Within each subset, clonotype counts were normalized to sorted cell number, and only after that were true diversity and Gini coefficients computed with the tcR R package. The overlap coefficient, calculated on TCRB nucleotide sequences, was used to measure repertoire sharing. Out-of-frame TCRB sequences from naive cells were analyzed as a proxy for the pre-selection repertoire. Here the immuneACCESS table is served through TCRdb, limited to in-frame sequences with V and J called. Missing clones are a known gap in these copies; in checked studies unresolved V genes cover under half, and the rest lacks a known reason. V and J calls plus clone size are reproduced from that table; the DNA served to infer D and trimming. The sample table shows 500,000 to 850,000 clones, and about 14% are seen once. The ten largest clones take up approximately 0.043% of the sample.

Each donor gave one peripheral blood draw, averaging around 120 mL, which was collected into heparinised tubes. Using a panel that included CD45RO, CCR7, CD25, CD127, CD95 and CD27, naive, central memory, regulatory and stem cell-like memory CD4+ T cells were sorted on a BD FACSAria II. Purity was above 95% for every sorted population. PBMCs were isolated immediately by Lymphoprep density gradient centrifugation and stained directly without culture. So that batch effects would be minimized, each experiment stained and sorted samples in pairs, pairing one healthy donor with one patient. This receptor chain uses TRBV30 and TRBJ1-1; TRBD1 could be the D gene, as 6 bases match. This clonotype originated in a man aged 18 to 30 with type 1 diabetes. The sequenced sample was naive CD4+ T cells from blood. The cell subset or site label of this sample denotes: true naive CD4+ T cells. The CDR3 protein: CAWIQVKRGLAEAFF. The bases are TGTGCCTGGATACAGGTAAAGAGGGGGTTAGCTGAAGCTTTCTTT.